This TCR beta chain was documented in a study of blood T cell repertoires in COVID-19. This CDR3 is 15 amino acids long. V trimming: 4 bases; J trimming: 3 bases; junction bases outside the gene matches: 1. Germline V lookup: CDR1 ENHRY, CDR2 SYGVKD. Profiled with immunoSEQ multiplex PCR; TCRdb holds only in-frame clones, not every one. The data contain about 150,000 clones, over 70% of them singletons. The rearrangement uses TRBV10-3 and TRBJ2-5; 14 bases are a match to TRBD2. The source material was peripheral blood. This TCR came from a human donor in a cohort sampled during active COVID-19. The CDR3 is CAISAGLAGEETQYF. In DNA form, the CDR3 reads TGTGCCATCAGTGCGGGACTAGCGGGGGAAGAGACCCAGTACTTC.